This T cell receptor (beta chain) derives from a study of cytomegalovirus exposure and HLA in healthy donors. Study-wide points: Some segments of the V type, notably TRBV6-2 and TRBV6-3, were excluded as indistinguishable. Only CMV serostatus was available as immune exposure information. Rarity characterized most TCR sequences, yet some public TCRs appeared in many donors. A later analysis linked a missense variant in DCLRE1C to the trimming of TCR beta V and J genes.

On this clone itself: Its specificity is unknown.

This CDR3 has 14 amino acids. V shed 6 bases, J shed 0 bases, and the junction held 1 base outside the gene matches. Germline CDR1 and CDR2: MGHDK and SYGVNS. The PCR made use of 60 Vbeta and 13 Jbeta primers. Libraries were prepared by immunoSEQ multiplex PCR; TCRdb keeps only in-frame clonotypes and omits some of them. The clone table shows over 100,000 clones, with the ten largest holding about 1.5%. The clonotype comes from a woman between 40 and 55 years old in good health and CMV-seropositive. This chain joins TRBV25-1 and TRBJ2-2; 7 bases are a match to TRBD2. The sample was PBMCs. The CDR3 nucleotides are TGTGCCAGCAGGACTAGCACGAACACCGGGGAGCTGTTTTTT. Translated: CASRTSTNTGELFF.